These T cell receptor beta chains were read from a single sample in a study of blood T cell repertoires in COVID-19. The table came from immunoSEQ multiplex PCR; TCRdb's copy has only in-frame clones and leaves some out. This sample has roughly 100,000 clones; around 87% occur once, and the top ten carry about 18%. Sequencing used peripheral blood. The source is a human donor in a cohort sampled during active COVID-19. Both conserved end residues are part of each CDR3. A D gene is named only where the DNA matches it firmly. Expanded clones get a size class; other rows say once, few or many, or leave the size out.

CDR3 DNA: TGTGCCAGCAGTTACGTGGGGGCAAACACTGAAGCTTTCTTT; CDR3 protein: CASSYVGANTEAFF; CDR3 length: 14; V gene: TRBV6-2/TRBV6-3; clone size: few; D gene: NA; J gene: TRBJ1-1
CDR3 DNA: TGTGCCAGCAGTCGGCAGGGGGCCACAGATACGCAGTATTTT; CDR3 protein: CASSRQGATDTQYF; CDR3 length: 14; V gene: TRBV2; clone size: NA; D gene: TRBD1; J gene: TRBJ2-3
CDR3 DNA: TGTGCCAGCAGCCAGGGACAGGATAGCAATCAGCCCCAGCATTTT; CDR3 protein: CASSQGQDSNQPQHF; CDR3 length: 15; V gene: TRBV3-1/TRBV3-2; clone size: once; D gene: TRBD1; J gene: TRBJ1-5
CDR3 DNA: TGTGCCAGCAGCTTGGTAGGCGGGGTGGATTCACCCCTCCACTTT; CDR3 protein: CASSLVGGVDSPLHF; CDR3 length: 15; V gene: TRBV5-5; clone size: NA; D gene: NA; J gene: TRBJ1-6
CDR3 DNA: TGTGCCAGCAGGAACACCGGGACTAGCGGGGTTGGTTCCTACAATGAGCAGTTCTTC; CDR3 protein: CASRNTGTSGVGSYNEQFF; CDR3 length: 19; V gene: TRBV7-2; clone size: NA; D gene: TRBD2; J gene: TRBJ2-1
CDR3 DNA: TGTGCCAGCAGCTCCCCCAGCGGGGGGTCAGATACGCAGTATTTT; CDR3 protein: CASSSPSGGSDTQYF; CDR3 length: 15; V gene: TRBV28; clone size: NA; D gene: TRBD2; J gene: TRBJ2-3
CDR3 DNA: TGTGCCAGCTCACCGAGAGGACAGGCTTCTGGAAACACCATATATTTT; CDR3 protein: CASSPRGQASGNTIYF; CDR3 length: 16; V gene: TRBV18; clone size: few; D gene: TRBD1; J gene: TRBJ1-3
CDR3 DNA: TGTGCCAGCAGCTTGCGTAGCGGGGGGGCCGGGGAGCTGTTTTTT; CDR3 protein: CASSLRSGGAGELFF; CDR3 length: 15; V gene: TRBV5-4; clone size: NA; D gene: TRBD2; J gene: TRBJ2-2
CDR3 DNA: TGTGCCAGCAGTGATTTTCGGAACACCATATATTTT; CDR3 protein: CASSDFRNTIYF; CDR3 length: 12; V gene: TRBV6-1; clone size: NA; D gene: NA; J gene: TRBJ1-3
CDR3 DNA: TGTGCCAGCAGTTACTCGGACACCTACGAGCAGTACTTC; CDR3 protein: CASSYSDTYEQYF; CDR3 length: 13; V gene: TRBV6-2/TRBV6-3; clone size: NA; D gene: NA; J gene: TRBJ2-7
CDR3 DNA: TGTGCCAGCAGCTACCCCAAAAGCGGGGGGGGCCAAGTGAACACCGGGGAGCTGTTTTTT; CDR3 protein: CASSYPKSGGGQVNTGELFF; CDR3 length: 20; V gene: TRBV7-6; clone size: NA; D gene: TRBD2; J gene: TRBJ2-2
CDR3 DNA: TGTGCCAGCAGTTCCACAGGGGGCGTCTATGGCTACACCTTC; CDR3 protein: CASSSTGGVYGYTF; CDR3 length: 14; V gene: TRBV6-5; clone size: once; D gene: TRBD1; J gene: TRBJ1-2
CDR3 DNA: TGTGCCAGCAGCACGGGGACAGGGAAGAACACCGGGGAGCTGTTTTTT; CDR3 protein: CASSTGTGKNTGELFF; CDR3 length: 16; V gene: TRBV5-4; clone size: NA; D gene: TRBD1; J gene: TRBJ2-2
CDR3 DNA: TGTGCCAGCAGTCCGTCGGGGAAGGGTGTCGTAGCTTTCTTT; CDR3 protein: CASSPSGKGVVAFF; CDR3 length: 14; V gene: TRBV16; clone size: NA; D gene: NA; J gene: TRBJ1-1
CDR3 DNA: TGTGCCAGCAGCCAAGATGACAGCCTTGGGCCCCAGCATTTT; CDR3 protein: CASSQDDSLGPQHF; CDR3 length: 14; V gene: TRBV14; clone size: NA; D gene: NA; J gene: TRBJ1-5
CDR3 DNA: TGTGCCAGCAGCCCCAGGGTAGTTGCTGGTAATGAGCAGTTCTTC; CDR3 protein: CASSPRVVAGNEQFF; CDR3 length: 15; V gene: TRBV7-2; clone size: NA; D gene: NA; J gene: TRBJ2-1
CDR3 DNA: TGTGCCAGCAGTTTACAGGGAAGCACAGATACGCAGTATTTT; CDR3 protein: CASSLQGSTDTQYF; CDR3 length: 14; V gene: TRBV27; clone size: NA; D gene: NA; J gene: TRBJ2-3
CDR3 DNA: TGTGCCAGCAGTAGGGGCCTAACCGACAATGAGCAGTTCTTC; CDR3 protein: CASSRGLTDNEQFF; CDR3 length: 14; V gene: TRBV11-2; clone size: NA; D gene: NA; J gene: TRBJ2-1
CDR3 DNA: TGTGCCAGCAGCACCCGTAGGTACGGGGATCTGAACACTGAAGCTTTCTTT; CDR3 protein: CASSTRRYGDLNTEAFF; CDR3 length: 17; V gene: TRBV9; clone size: NA; D gene: NA; J gene: TRBJ1-1
CDR3 DNA: TGTGCCAGCAGCTCCGGGACTACCCGGGGGACAGATACGCAGTATTTT; CDR3 protein: CASSSGTTRGTDTQYF; CDR3 length: 16; V gene: TRBV7-3; clone size: NA; D gene: TRBD2; J gene: TRBJ2-3
CDR3 DNA: TGTGCCAGCAGTGCAGGAGGAGATACGCAGTATTTT; CDR3 protein: CASSAGGDTQYF; CDR3 length: 12; V gene: TRBV2; clone size: NA; D gene: NA; J gene: TRBJ2-3
CDR3 DNA: TGTGCCAGCAGCGGACAGGGCAATGAGCAGTTCTTC; CDR3 protein: CASSGQGNEQFF; CDR3 length: 12; V gene: TRBV6-5; clone size: NA; D gene: TRBD1; J gene: TRBJ2-1